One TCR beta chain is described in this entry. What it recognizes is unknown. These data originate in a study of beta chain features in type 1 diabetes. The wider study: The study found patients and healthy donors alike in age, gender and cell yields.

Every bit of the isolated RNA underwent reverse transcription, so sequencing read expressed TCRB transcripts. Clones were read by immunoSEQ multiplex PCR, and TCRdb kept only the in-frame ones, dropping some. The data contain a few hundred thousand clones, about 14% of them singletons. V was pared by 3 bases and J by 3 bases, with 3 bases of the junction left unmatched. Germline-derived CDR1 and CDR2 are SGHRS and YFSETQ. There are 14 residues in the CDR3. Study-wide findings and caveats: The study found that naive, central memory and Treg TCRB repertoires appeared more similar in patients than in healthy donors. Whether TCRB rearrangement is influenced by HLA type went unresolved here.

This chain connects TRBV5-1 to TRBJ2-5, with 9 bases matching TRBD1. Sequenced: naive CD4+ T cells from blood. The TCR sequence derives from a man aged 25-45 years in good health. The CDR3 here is CASSSGQGKETQYF. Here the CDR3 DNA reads TGCGCCAGCAGCTCCGGACAGGGGAAAGAGACCCAGTACTTC.